This T cell receptor (beta chain) was documented in a study of blood T cell repertoires in COVID-19. Study overall: Samples came from the United States, Italy and Spain, spanning acute and convalescent COVID-19. PBMCs, B-cell-depleted T cells, or T cells were the source of the cDNA or gDNA that made up the material.

This clone has just a few counts. V trimming: 7 bases; J trimming: 7 bases; junction bases outside the gene matches: 13. Germline CDR1 SNHLY, CDR2 FYNNEI. The CDR3 is made up of 15 amino acids. Authors' data handling: From reference gene primer amplification, estimates of nucleated cell counts were derived. The repertoire was sequenced with immunoSEQ multiplex PCR; TCRdb's copy has only in-frame clones and lacks some. From that table come the V and J calls and clone size; the DNA was used to work out D and trimming. The data contain 85,000 to 95,000 clones, approximately 80% of them seen just once; the ten biggest clones take up more than 6.5%.

This rearrangement joins TRBV2 to TRBJ1-2; 9 bases fit TRBD1. Material: peripheral blood. The clonotype comes from a man between 65 and 85 years old with acute or convalescent COVID-19. CDR3 bases: TGTGCCAGCAAAAGTAGACAGACAGGGGGGAGTGGCTACACCTTC. Translation: CASKSRQTGGSGYTF. Together with reference TRBV2 and TRBJ1-2, the CDR3 gives the full variable domain: EPEVTQTPSHQVTQMGQEVILRCVPISNHLYFYWYRQILGQKVEFLVSFYNNEISEKSEIFDDQFSVERPDGSNFTLKIRSTKLEDSAMYFCASKSRQTGGSGYTFGSGTRLTVV.